This is a list of T cell receptor beta chains from one sample in a study of blood T cell repertoires in COVID-19. Repertoires were generated with immunoSEQ multiplex PCR, while TCRdb's copy carries only in-frame clones and drops some. The profile shows some 130,000 clones, approximately 88% of them singletons. Sequenced sample: peripheral blood. The receptors shown here come from a man between 60 and 75 years old with acute or convalescent COVID-19. CDR3s include the opening cysteine and the closing phenylalanine or tryptophan. D genes are given only for firm matches. Not every row has a clone size; where given, it reads once, few, many or a size class.

j_gene	v_gene	abundance	d_gene	CDR3aa	CDR3nt
TRBJ1-1	TRBV6-5	.	.	CASSYSRVRVEAFF	TGTGCCAGCAGTTACTCGAGGGTTCGGGTCGAAGCTTTCTTT
TRBJ1-1	TRBV7-2	.	TRBD1	CASSASGGTEAFF	TGTGCCAGCAGCGCATCAGGGGGCACTGAAGCTTTCTTT
TRBJ1-2	TRBV2	.	TRBD1	CASSGDSYGYTF	TGTGCCAGCAGTGGGGACAGCTATGGCTACACCTTC
TRBJ1-5	TRBV7-2	.	.	CASSLGPGWGQPQHF	TGTGCCAGCAGCTTAGGGCCAGGTTGGGGCCAGCCCCAGCATTTT
TRBJ2-7	TRBV21-1	.	.	CASSKRDRGLTYEQYF	TGTGCCAGCAGCAAACGGGACAGGGGGCTCACCTACGAGCAGTACTTC
TRBJ2-1	TRBV28	.	.	CASRLGAQRGQFF	TGTGCCAGTCGCCTCGGAGCGCAACGGGGGCAGTTCTTC
TRBJ1-3	TRBV10-3	.	.	CAIRPSQGSGNTIYF	TGTGCCATCAGACCATCTCAGGGCTCTGGAAACACCATATATTTT
TRBJ2-7	TRBV10-3	.	TRBD1	CAISDRDRVTYEQYF	TGTGCCATCAGTGACCGGGACAGGGTGACCTACGAGCAGTACTTC
TRBJ1-6	TRBV19	once	TRBD1	CASSNRDRVSPLHF	TGTGCCAGTAGTAACCGGGACAGGGTTTCACCCCTCCACTTT
TRBJ2-1	TRBV18	few	.	CASSPGPGNYNEQFF	TGTGCCAGCTCACCAGGGCCCGGTAACTACAATGAGCAGTTCTTC
TRBJ1-2	TRBV29-1	.	.	CSVESAGIYGYTF	TGCAGCGTTGAAAGTGCGGGAATTTATGGCTACACCTTC
TRBJ1-2	TRBV6-5	once	TRBD1	CASRTSGQTNYGYTF	TGTGCCAGCAGAACCTCGGGACAGACCAACTATGGCTACACCTTC
TRBJ1-1	TRBV29-1	.	.	CSVAPGFTEAFF	TGCAGCGTTGCCCCAGGGTTCACTGAAGCTTTCTTT
TRBJ1-2	TRBV5-8	.	.	CASSPRDGGLSGYTF	TGTGCCAGCAGCCCCCGAGACGGAGGTTTGAGTGGCTACACCTTC
TRBJ1-5	TRBV6-1	.	.	CASSDLGAWNQPQHF	TGTGCCAGCAGTGATCTGGGGGCGTGGAATCAGCCCCAGCATTTT
TRBJ2-1	TRBV3-1/TRBV3-2	.	TRBD1	CASSLLPRQGYNEQFF	TGTGCCAGCAGCTTACTACCCAGACAGGGCTACAATGAGCAGTTCTTC
TRBJ1-6	TRBV6-5	.	.	CASSYSGAAHNSPLHF	TGTGCCAGCAGTTACTCGGGGGCCGCTCATAATTCACCCCTCCACTTT
TRBJ2-3	TRBV6-4	.	TRBD2	CASSDRTSGTDTQYF	TGTGCCAGCAGTGATAGGACTAGCGGCACAGATACGCAGTATTTT
TRBJ2-3	TRBV29-1	.	TRBD1	CSTTGAKDTQYF	TGCAGCACGACAGGGGCTAAGGATACGCAGTATTTT
TRBJ2-3	TRBV7-9	.	TRBD2	CASSRSGVNTDTQYF	TGTGCCAGCAGCCGAAGCGGGGTTAACACAGATACGCAGTATTTT
TRBJ1-3	TRBV5-1	.	.	CASSRGEGSSGNTIYF	TGCGCCAGCAGCCGGGGTGAGGGCTCCTCTGGAAACACCATATATTTT
TRBJ2-3	TRBV3-1/TRBV3-2	once	TRBD2	CASSQGFETSGGAQYF	TGTGCCAGCAGCCAAGGATTTGAGACTAGCGGGGGGGCTCAGTATTTT
TRBJ1-1	TRBV18	.	.	CASSPAGMNTEAFF	TGTGCCAGCTCACCCGCAGGAATGAACACTGAAGCTTTCTTT
TRBJ1-3	TRBV25-1	.	.	CASSEFGRNSGNTIYF	TGTGCCAGCAGTGAATTCGGCAGGAACTCTGGAAACACCATATATTTT
TRBJ1-5	TRBV28	few	.	CASSLNTANQPQHF	TGTGCCAGCAGTTTAAATACAGCAAATCAGCCCCAGCATTTT
TRBJ1-5	TRBV2	.	TRBD1	CASRDRGINQPQHF	TGTGCCAGCAGGGACAGGGGGATCAATCAGCCCCAGCATTTT
TRBJ1-3	TRBV5-1	.	.	CASSPTGLSGNTIYF	TGCGCCAGCAGCCCTACAGGGCTCTCTGGAAACACCATATATTTT
TRBJ1-1	TRBV6-1	.	.	CATGGTEAFF	TGTGCCACCGGGGGCACTGAAGCTTTCTTT
TRBJ1-1	TRBV19	.	TRBD1	CASRPDRGAEAFF	TGTGCCAGTAGGCCAGACAGGGGCGCTGAAGCTTTCTTT
TRBJ2-3	TRBV7-2	.	.	CASSLSGFTDTQYF	TGTGCCAGCAGCTTATCAGGTTTCACAGATACGCAGTATTTT
TRBJ2-3	TRBV9	.	TRBD2	CASSVESRIAGGPDTQYF	TGTGCCAGCAGCGTAGAAAGTAGGATAGCGGGGGGGCCAGATACGCAGTATTTT
TRBJ1-1	TRBV14	.	.	CASSPQGTATEAFF	TGTGCCAGCAGCCCCCAGGGTACGGCGACTGAAGCTTTCTTT
TRBJ1-2	TRBV9	.	TRBD1	CASSVEGTGKLRGYTF	TGTGCCAGCAGCGTAGAAGGGACAGGGAAATTAAGGGGCTACACCTTC
TRBJ2-7	TRBV15	once	TRBD1	CATSKNRDRGYEQYF	TGTGCCACCAGCAAAAACCGGGACAGGGGCTACGAGCAGTACTTC
TRBJ2-7	TRBV12-2	few	.	CASRLTDRGRYEQYF	TGTGCAAGTCGCTTAACCGACAGGGGGCGTTACGAGCAGTACTTC
TRBJ1-3	TRBV7-3	.	.	CASSSGMSGNTIYF	TGTGCCAGCAGCTCCGGGATGTCTGGAAACACCATATATTTT
TRBJ1-2	TRBV5-1	.	.	CASSFGSGYGYTF	TGCGCCAGCAGCTTCGGGTCCGGCTATGGCTACACCTTC
TRBJ1-5	TRBV4-2	.	.	CASSQEGQSNQPQHF	TGTGCCAGCAGCCAAGAGGGGCAGAGCAATCAGCCCCAGCATTTT
TRBJ2-7	TRBV5-6	once	TRBD1	CASSRDRSYEQYF	TGTGCCAGCAGCCGGGACAGATCCTACGAGCAGTACTTC
TRBJ1-1	TRBV5-6	.	.	CASSLDRLNTEAFF	TGTGCCAGCAGTTTGGACAGACTGAACACTGAAGCTTTCTTT
TRBJ1-5	TRBV19	once	TRBD1	CASSITGGRQPQHF	TGTGCCAGTAGTATCACAGGGGGCAGACAGCCCCAGCATTTT
TRBJ2-3	TRBV10-3	.	.	CAITQGGDTQYF	TGTGCCATCACCCAGGGTGGTGATACGCAGTATTTT
TRBJ2-4	TRBV30	.	TRBD1	CAWSVRRGGTGRNIQYF	TGTGCCTGGAGTGTACGGAGGGGGGGGACAGGGAGGAACATTCAGTACTTC
TRBJ1-5	TRBV7-9	.	.	CASSFLDQPQHF	TGTGCCAGCAGCTTTCTAGATCAGCCCCAGCATTTT
TRBJ2-1	TRBV18	once	TRBD2	CASSPRIAGGPYNEQFF	TGTGCCAGCTCACCAAGAATAGCGGGAGGTCCGTACAATGAGCAGTTCTTC